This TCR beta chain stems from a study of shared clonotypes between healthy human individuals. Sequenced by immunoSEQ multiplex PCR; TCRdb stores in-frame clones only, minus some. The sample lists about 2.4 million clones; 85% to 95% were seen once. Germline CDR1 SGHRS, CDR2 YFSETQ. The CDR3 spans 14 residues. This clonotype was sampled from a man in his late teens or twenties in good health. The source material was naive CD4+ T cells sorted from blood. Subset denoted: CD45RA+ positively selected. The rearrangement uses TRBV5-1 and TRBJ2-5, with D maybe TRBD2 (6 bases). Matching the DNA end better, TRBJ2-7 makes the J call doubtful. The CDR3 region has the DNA TGCGCCAGCAGCAATGGGGTTGGGGGGAACGAGCAGTACTTC. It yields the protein CASSNGVGGNEQYF.